The next 22 T cell receptor beta chains were all read from a single sample in a study of PD-L1 blockade in urothelial cancer. The repertoire was sequenced with immunoSEQ multiplex PCR; TCRdb's copy has only in-frame clones and lacks some. The sample shows 25,000 to 35,000 clones, approximately 80% of them seen only once. Time point indicated: peripheral blood 6 weeks after treatment start. The input for sequencing was PBMCs, taken around atezolizumab (anti-PD-L1) treatment. The receptors were sampled from a man between 65 and 80 years old with urothelial cancer.

The rearrangement uses TRBV18 and TRBJ1-5; D is perhaps TRBD1 (6 bases). CDR1 KGHSH and CDR2 LQKENI come from the germline V gene. Trimming removed 6 bases at V and 4 bases at J, with 10 bases between. CDR3 length: 13 residues. The CDR3 region is CASSDTGNQPQHF. The CDR3 nucleotides read TGTGCCAGCTCGGACACAGGGAATCAGCCCCAGCATTTT.

This clone was observed once. The rearrangement joins TRBV6-5 to TRBJ1-5, with 7 bases lining up with TRBD1. J lost 4 bases, V lost 6 bases, and 9 bases had no gene match. This CDR3 has 15 amino acids. Looked up from germline, CDR1 is MNHEY and CDR2 is SVGAGI. CDR3 region: CASSLDRNLNQPQHF. In DNA, the CDR3 is TGTGCCAGCAGCCTGGACAGGAACCTTAATCAGCCCCAGCATTTT.

This clone was counted a few times. CDR3 sequence reads: CSVAQRERAFF. The CDR3 DNA reads as TGCAGCGTTGCGCAAAGGGAGAGGGCTTTCTTT. This chain links TRBV29-1 with TRBJ1-1; D uncertain. CDR1 and CDR2 (germline): SQVTM, ANQGSEA. The V gene lost 4 bases and the J gene lost 11 bases, with 14 bases spanning the gap. This CDR3 is 11 amino acids long.

This chain links TRBV28 with TRBJ2-7; 9 bases match TRBD1. The CDR3 runs to 15 residues. Trimming cost V 2 bases and J 0 bases; bases outside gene matches: 2. Per the germline V gene, CDR1 is MDHEN and CDR2 is SYDVKM. CDR3 in DNA: TGTGCCAGCAGTTTACGGGGACAGGGCTCCTACGAGCAGTACTTC. Its protein is CASSLRGQGSYEQYF.

CDR3 sequence (DNA): TGCGCCAGCAGCCAAGAGTCTAGCGGAAGGACGGATACGCAGTATTTT. Protein product: CASSQESSGRTDTQYF. This rearrangement joins TRBV4-3 to TRBJ2-3; TRBD2 matches 7 bases. This CDR3 is built from 16 residues. Germline V gene sequence: CDR1 LGHNA, CDR2 YSLEER. V lost 0 bases and J lost 6; bases outside the gene matches: 9.

The gene calls are TRBV27 and TRBJ1-1; unclear D gene. Germline CDR1 and CDR2: MNHEY and SMNVEV (reference sequence). The germline V and J ends were trimmed by 5 bases and 2 bases, with 12 bases remaining between them. This CDR3 spans 14 amino acids. The CDR3 coding sequence is TGTGCCAGCAGTCTCGGGTTTTATAACACTGAAGCTTTCTTT. It encodes CASSLGFYNTEAFF.

This clone is labeled as medium-sized (0.01 to 0.1%). The chain links TRBV6-1 to TRBJ1-2; D might be TRBD1 (5 bases). The CDR3 extends over 12 amino acids. Germline CDR1 MNHNS, CDR2 SASEGT. Trimming pared 3 bases from V and 8 bases from J, leaving 10 bases between. The CDR3 loop is CASSEVGRGYTF. The CDR3 DNA reads TGTGCCAGCAGTGAGGTGGGGCGAGGCTACACCTTC.

The CDR3 DNA follows: TGTGCCAGCAGTTACGGGACAGAGGGCTATGGCTACACCTTC. The encoded protein is CASSYGTEGYGYTF. The chain has TRBV6-6 and TRBJ1-2; 7 bases match TRBD1. The CDR3 consists of 14 residues. With 2 bases clipped from V and 4 bases from J, the junction kept 4 bases outside the gene matches. Germline V gene sequence: CDR1 MNHNY, CDR2 SVGAGI (reference sequence).

The chain recombines TRBV19 with TRBJ1-4; D perhaps matches TRBD1 (6 bases). The V gene's germline CDR1 is LNHDA and CDR2 SQIVND (reference sequence). This CDR3 comprises 15 residues. V dropped 1 base and J dropped 7 bases, with 13 bases sitting between them. The CDR3 coding sequence is TGTGCCAGTAGTATAGGAGGACAGATAACTGAAAAACTGTTTTTT. This encodes CASSIGGQITEKLFF.

This chain joins TRBV6-5 and TRBJ1-3; D uncertain. The ends were cut back, 6 bases at V and 2 bases at J, with 8 bases in the middle. Germline V lookup: CDR1 MNHEY, CDR2 SVGAGI. The CDR3 sequence is 13 residues long. The CDR3, as DNA: TGTGCCAGCAGCTTATCGGCTGGAAACACCATATATTTT. This translates into CASSLSAGNTIYF.

The rearrangement uses TRBV19 and TRBJ2-5; 9 bases align to TRBD2. Germline trimming cut 4 bases from V and 2 bases from J; bases unmatched to any gene: 2. Germline CDR1 is LNHDA and CDR2 is SQIVND (reference sequence). The CDR3 length is 14 residues. CDR3 sequence reads: CASSKLAGQETQYF. The CDR3 DNA follows: TGTGCCAGTAGTAAGCTAGCGGGGCAAGAGACCCAGTACTTC.

V is TRBV5-5 and J is TRBJ2-4; unclear D gene. Germline-derived CDR1 and CDR2 are SGHKS and YYEKEE (reference sequence). The CDR3 length is 16 residues. The V gene lost 4 bases and the J gene lost 0 bases, with 14 bases spanning the gap. The CDR3 nucleotides read TGTGCCAGCAGCGAGACGGCGGCTCTAGCCAAAAACATTCAGTACTTC. Encoded protein: CASSETAALAKNIQYF.

This chain links TRBV11-2 with TRBJ2-3, with a possible D match to TRBD2 (5 bases). The CDR3 has 16 amino acids. Germline CDR1 is SGHAT and CDR2 is FQNNGV. V gave up 0 bases and J gave up 6 bases, with 16 bases separating them. The CDR3 loop reads CASSLDSGGLGDTQYF. The CDR3 DNA reads TGTGCCAGCAGCTTAGATTCTGGCGGGTTAGGGGATACGCAGTATTTT.

The gene calls are TRBV6-5 and TRBJ2-1, with D possibly being TRBD2 (6 bases). The germline V and J ends were trimmed by 6 bases and 5 bases, with 14 bases remaining between them. The CDR3 consists of 14 residues. Germline V gene data show CDR1 as MNHEY and CDR2 as SVGAGI. CDR3 region: CASRSGTYNNEQFF. CDR3 nucleotides: TGTGCCAGCAGGTCCGGGACTTACAACAATGAGCAGTTCTTC.

Judged by abundance, this clone is medium-sized (0.01 to 0.1%). The genes are TRBV5-6 and TRBJ2-3, with 7 bases matching TRBD2. In germline, CDR1 is SGHDT, CDR2 YYEEEE. The CDR3 is 13 residues long. V dropped 4 bases and J dropped 4; count of bases not matched to a gene: 3. CDR3 DNA: TGTGCCAGCAGCCGAGCGGGATCAGATACGCAGTATTTT. This sequence encodes CASSRAGSDTQYF.

The CDR3 DNA reads TGCGCCAGCAGCCAGCACACAACGGCGGACTATGGCTACACCTTC. Its protein product is CASSQHTTADYGYTF. The rearrangement joins TRBV4-3 to TRBJ1-2; no firm D call. Germline CDR1 and CDR2: LGHNA and YSLEER. The CDR3 runs to 15 residues. V gave up 3 bases and J gave up 3 bases, with 14 bases separating them.

This clone was picked up a small number of times. The chain is built from TRBV7-2 and TRBJ1-5; possibly TRBD1 for D (5 bases). Germline CDR1 is SGHTA and CDR2 is FQGNSA. V was pared by 2 bases and J by 1 base, with 15 bases between. The CDR3 length is 17 residues. CDR3 region: CASSLTSGLGSNQPQHF. The CDR3 nucleotides are TGTGCCAGCAGCTTAACGTCAGGGTTAGGGAGCAATCAGCCCCAGCATTTT. The full variable domain, in which reference TRBV7-2 and TRBJ1-5 provide the parts outside the CDR3, is GAGVSQSPSNKVTEKGKDVELRCDPISGHTALYWYRQSLGQGLEFLIYFQGNSAPDKSGLPSDRFSAERTGGSVSTLTIQRTQQEDSAVYLCASSLTSGLGSNQPQHFGDGTRLSIL.

The chain recombines TRBV2 with TRBJ1-1; D is perhaps TRBD1 (6 bases). The CDR3 contains 18 residues. V was clipped by 4 bases and J by 6 bases, with 27 bases between them. Germline assignment: CDR1 SNHLY and CDR2 FYNNEI. The CDR3 DNA sequence: TGTGCCAGCAGTGGGAATGGGGGTGGGGGCCCGGATAGAGCTGAAGCTTTCTTT. Residues: CASSGNGGGGPDRAEAFF.

This clone was counted a few times. This rearrangement joins TRBV9 to TRBJ2-7, with 9 positions matching TRBD2. The CDR3 runs 16 residues. The V and J ends lost 3 bases and 6 bases, in that order; junction bases with no gene match: 13. Germline V gene sequence: CDR1 SGDLS, CDR2 YYNGEE. The CDR3 coding sequence is TGTGCCAGCAGCGCAGCCCCTCGGCTAGCGGGAAGCGAGCAGTACTTC. Protein: CASSAAPRLAGSEQYF.

The table lists this clone with a few counts. This chain uses TRBV28 with TRBJ2-1; 13 nucleotides align to TRBD2. V was pared by 6 bases and J by 10 bases, with 6 bases of the junction left unmatched. The CDR3 is made up of 14 amino acids. The V gene's germline CDR1 is MDHEN and CDR2 SYDVKM. The DNA of the CDR3 is TGTGCCAGCAGACTGACTAGCGGGAGGCACGAGCAGTTCTTC. Protein: CASRLTSGRHEQFF.

The genes are TRBV5-6 and TRBJ1-5; 8 positions agree with TRBD1. After removal of 1 base from V and 1 base from J, the junction contained 4 bases not matched to a gene. Germline loops: CDR1 SGHDT, CDR2 YYEEEE. The CDR3 contains 16 residues. CDR3 DNA: TGTGCCAGCAGCTTGTGGCAGGGGGCAAGCAATCAGCCCCAGCATTTT. Translated: CASSLWQGASNQPQHF.

The CDR3 DNA sequence: TGCGCCACCCTCGGACAGGGAAGCTACGAGCAGTACTTC. Translated, it gives CATLGQGSYEQYF. The chain combines TRBV10-2 with TRBJ2-7, with 8 bases aligning to TRBD1. V trimming: 10 bases; J trimming: 3 bases; junction bases outside the gene matches: 8. The germline CDR1 and CDR2 sequences are WSHSY and SAAADI. This CDR3 comprises 13 residues.